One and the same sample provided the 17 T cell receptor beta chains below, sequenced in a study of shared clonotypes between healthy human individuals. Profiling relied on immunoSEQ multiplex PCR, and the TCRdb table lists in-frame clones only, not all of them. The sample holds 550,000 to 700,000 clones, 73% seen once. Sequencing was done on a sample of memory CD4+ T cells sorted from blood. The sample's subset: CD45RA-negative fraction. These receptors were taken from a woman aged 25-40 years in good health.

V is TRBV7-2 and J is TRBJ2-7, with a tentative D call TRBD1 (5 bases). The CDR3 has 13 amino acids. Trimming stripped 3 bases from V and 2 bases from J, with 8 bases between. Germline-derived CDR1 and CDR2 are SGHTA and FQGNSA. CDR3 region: CASSFPGTYEQYF. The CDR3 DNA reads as TGTGCCAGCAGCTTTCCAGGGACCTACGAGCAGTACTTC.

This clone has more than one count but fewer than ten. For the CDR3, the DNA is TGTGCCAGCAGTCCGGGACTCCCCTTAGATACGCAGTATTTT. Translation gives CASSPGLPLDTQYF. The rearrangement links TRBV2 to TRBJ2-3, with D maybe TRBD2 (6 bases). The CDR3 is 14 amino acids. Germline V gene lookup returns CDR1 SNHLY and CDR2 FYNNEI. Trimming removed 5 bases at V and 5 bases at J, with 14 bases between.

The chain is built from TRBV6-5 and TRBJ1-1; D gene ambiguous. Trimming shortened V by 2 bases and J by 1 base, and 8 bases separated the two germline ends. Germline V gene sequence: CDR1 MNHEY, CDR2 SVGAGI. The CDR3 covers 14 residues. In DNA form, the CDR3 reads TGTGCCAGCAGTTACGGTAAAGGGAACACTGAAGCTTTCTTT. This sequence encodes CASSYGKGNTEAFF.

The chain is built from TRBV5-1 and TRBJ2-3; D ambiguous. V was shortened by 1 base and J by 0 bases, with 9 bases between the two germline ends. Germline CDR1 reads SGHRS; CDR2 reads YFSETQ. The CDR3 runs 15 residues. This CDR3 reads CASSLFSDSTDTQYF. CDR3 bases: TGCGCCAGCAGCTTGTTCAGCGATAGCACAGATACGCAGTATTTT.

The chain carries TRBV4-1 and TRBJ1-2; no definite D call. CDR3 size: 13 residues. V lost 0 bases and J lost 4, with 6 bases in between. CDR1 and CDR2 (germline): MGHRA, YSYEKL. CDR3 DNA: TGCGCCAGCAGCCAAGAAACCTTCTATGGCTACACCTTC. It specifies CASSQETFYGYTF.

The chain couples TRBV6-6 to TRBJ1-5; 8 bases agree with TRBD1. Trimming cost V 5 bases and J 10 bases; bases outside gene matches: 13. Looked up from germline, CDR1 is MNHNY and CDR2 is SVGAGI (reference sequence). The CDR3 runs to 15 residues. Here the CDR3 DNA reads TGTGCCAGCAGTGTAATAGGGACAGGAGACGTTCCCCAGCATTTT. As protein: CASSVIGTGDVPQHF.

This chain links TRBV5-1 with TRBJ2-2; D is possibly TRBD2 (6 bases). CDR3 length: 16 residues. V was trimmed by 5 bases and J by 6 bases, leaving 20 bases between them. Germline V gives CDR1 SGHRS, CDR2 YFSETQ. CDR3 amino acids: CASSLAQTSRSGELFF. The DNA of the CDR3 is TGCGCCAGCAGTCTAGCGCAAACTAGCCGTTCCGGGGAGCTGTTTTTT.

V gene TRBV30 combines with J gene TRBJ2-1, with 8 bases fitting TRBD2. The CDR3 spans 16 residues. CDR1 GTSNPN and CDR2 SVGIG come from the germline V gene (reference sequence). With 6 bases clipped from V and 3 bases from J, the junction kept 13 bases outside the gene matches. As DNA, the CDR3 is TGTGCCTGCTCCAGGGGCGGGAGGACTCACTACAATGAGCAGTTCTTC. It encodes CACSRGGRTHYNEQFF. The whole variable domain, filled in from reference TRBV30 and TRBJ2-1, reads SQTIHQWPATLVQPVGSPLSLECTVEGTSNPNLYWYRQAAGRGLQLLFYSVGIGQISSEVPQNLSASRPQDRQFILSSKKLLLSDSGFYLCACSRGGRTHYNEQFFGPGTRLTVL.

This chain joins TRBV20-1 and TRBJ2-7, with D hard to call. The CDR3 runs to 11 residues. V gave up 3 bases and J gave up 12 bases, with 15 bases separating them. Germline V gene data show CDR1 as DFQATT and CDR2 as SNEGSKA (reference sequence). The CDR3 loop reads CSASRDFHPYF. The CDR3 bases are TGCAGTGCTAGTCGCGACTTTCACCCGTACTTC.

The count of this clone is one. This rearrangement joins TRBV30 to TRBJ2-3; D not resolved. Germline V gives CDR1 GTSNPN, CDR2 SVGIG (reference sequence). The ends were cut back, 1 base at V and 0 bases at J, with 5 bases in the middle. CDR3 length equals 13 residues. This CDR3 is CAWSGGSTDTQYF. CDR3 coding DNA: TGTGCCTGGAGTGGTGGGAGCACAGATACGCAGTATTTT.

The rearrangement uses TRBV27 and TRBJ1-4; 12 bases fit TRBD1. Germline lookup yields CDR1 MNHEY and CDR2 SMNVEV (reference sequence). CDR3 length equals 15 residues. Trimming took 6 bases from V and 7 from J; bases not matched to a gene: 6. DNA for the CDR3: TGTGCCAGCAGATCGGGACAGGGGGCCGTTGAAAAACTGTTTTTT. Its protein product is CASRSGQGAVEKLFF.

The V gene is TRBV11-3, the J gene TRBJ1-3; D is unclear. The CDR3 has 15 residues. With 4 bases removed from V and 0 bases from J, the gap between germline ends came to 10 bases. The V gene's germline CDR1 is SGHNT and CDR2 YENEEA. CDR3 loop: CASSSLKGSGNTIYF. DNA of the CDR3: TGTGCCAGCAGCTCCCTCAAGGGCTCTGGAAACACCATATATTTT.

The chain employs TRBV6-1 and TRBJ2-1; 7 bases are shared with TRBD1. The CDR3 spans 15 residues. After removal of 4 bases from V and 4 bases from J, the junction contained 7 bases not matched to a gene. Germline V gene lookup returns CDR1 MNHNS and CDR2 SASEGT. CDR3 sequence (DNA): TGTGCCAGCAGTGGGTCGGGACAGTCTTACAATGAGCAGTTCTTC. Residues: CASSGSGQSYNEQFF.

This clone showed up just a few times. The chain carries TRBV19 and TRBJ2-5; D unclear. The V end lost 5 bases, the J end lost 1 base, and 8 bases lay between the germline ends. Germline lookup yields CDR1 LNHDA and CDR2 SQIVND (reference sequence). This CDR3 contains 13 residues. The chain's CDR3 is CASSARVQETQYF. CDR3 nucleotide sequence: TGTGCCAGTAGTGCCCGGGTCCAAGAGACCCAGTACTTC.

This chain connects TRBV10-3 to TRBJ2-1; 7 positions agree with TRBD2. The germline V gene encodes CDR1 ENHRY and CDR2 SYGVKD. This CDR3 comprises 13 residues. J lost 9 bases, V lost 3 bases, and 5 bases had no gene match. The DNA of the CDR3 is TGTGCCATCAGTGACGGGGGGAGGGTTGAGCAGTTCTTC. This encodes CAISDGGRVEQFF.

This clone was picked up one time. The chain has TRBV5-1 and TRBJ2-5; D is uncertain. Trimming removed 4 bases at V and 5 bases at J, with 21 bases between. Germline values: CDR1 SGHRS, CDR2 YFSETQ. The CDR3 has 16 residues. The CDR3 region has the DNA TGCGCCAGCAGCCCAAGGAACAGCCCTTTAGGGGAGACCCAGTACTTC. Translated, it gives CASSPRNSPLGETQYF.

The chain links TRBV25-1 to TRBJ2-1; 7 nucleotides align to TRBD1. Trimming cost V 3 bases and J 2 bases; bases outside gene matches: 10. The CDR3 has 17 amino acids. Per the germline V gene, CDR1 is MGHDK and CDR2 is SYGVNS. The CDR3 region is CASSDRTGATAYNEQFF. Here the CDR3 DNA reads TGTGCCAGCAGTGATCGAACAGGGGCGACCGCCTACAATGAGCAGTTCTTC.